These T cell receptor beta chains were read from a single sample in a study of shared clonotypes between healthy human individuals. Repertoires were generated with immunoSEQ multiplex PCR, while TCRdb's copy carries only in-frame clones and drops some. The sample shows around 1.9 million clones, roughly 93% of them seen only once. Sequencing was done on a sample of naive CD8+ T cells from PBMCs. All receptors derive from a man younger than 35 in good health. Some clones in this sample may be carry-over from other donors' samples. CDR3s include the opening cysteine and the closing phenylalanine or tryptophan. Fields, in order: J gene, CDR3 length, V gene, D gene, clone size, CDR3 protein, CDR3 DNA. A D gene is named only where the DNA matches it firmly. Expanded clones get a size class; other rows say once, few or many, or leave the size out.

>TRBJ2-7|11|TRBV20-1|NA|NA
CSAIDSYEQYF
TGCAGTGCTATAGACAGCTACGAGCAGTACTTC
>TRBJ2-2|14|TRBV5-1|NA|NA
CASSYEGNPGELFF
TGCGCCAGCAGCTACGAGGGTAACCCCGGGGAGCTGTTTTTT
>TRBJ2-7|15|TRBV28|NA|NA
CASSSSGTHPKEQYF
TGTGCCAGCAGTTCCTCCGGGACACATCCTAAGGAGCAGTACTTC
>TRBJ1-1|14|TRBV6-6|TRBD1|NA
CASSYLNTGEGAFF
TGTGCCAGCAGTTACCTAAATACAGGGGAGGGAGCTTTCTTT
>TRBJ2-3|17|TRBV27|TRBD2|once
CASSLSAGTRVVDTQYF
TGTGCCAGCAGTTTATCCGCCGGGACTAGGGTGGTAGATACGCAGTATTTT
>TRBJ1-4|15|TRBV9|NA|NA
CASSVEGDINEKLFF
TGTGCCAGCAGCGTAGAGGGGGACATTAATGAAAAACTGTTTTTT
>TRBJ2-7|16|TRBV9|TRBD2|NA
CASSVGTSGGLDEQYF
TGTGCCAGCAGCGTGGGGACTAGCGGGGGTCTCGACGAGCAGTACTTC
>TRBJ1-1|14|TRBV4-2|NA|NA
CASSPGVGHTEAFF
TGTGCCAGCAGCCCAGGGGTGGGACACACTGAAGCTTTCTTT
>TRBJ1-3|16|TRBV6-5|NA|NA
CASSYQGTGSGNTIYF
TGTGCCAGCAGTTATCAGGGAACAGGCTCTGGAAACACCATATATTTT
>TRBJ2-7|14|TRBV27|TRBD1|NA
CASTRDSSSYEQYF
TGTGCCAGCACCAGGGACAGCTCCTCTTACGAGCAGTACTTC
>TRBJ2-7|15|TRBV21-1|NA|NA
CASSKVWTGVNEQYF
TGTGCCAGCAGCAAAGTTTGGACAGGCGTCAACGAGCAGTACTTC
>TRBJ2-1|15|TRBV27|TRBD2|NA
CASSPGLAGNNEQFF
TGTGCCAGCAGTCCAGGACTAGCGGGTAACAATGAGCAGTTCTTC
>TRBJ2-3|15|TRBV30|TRBD2|once
CAWSPVLAGADTQYF
TGTGCCTGGAGTCCCGTGCTAGCGGGAGCGGATACGCAGTATTTT
>TRBJ2-1|16|TRBV27|NA|NA
CASSFEGISSYNEQFF
TGTGCCAGCAGTTTCGAGGGGATTAGCTCCTACAATGAGCAGTTCTTC
>TRBJ2-2|16|TRBV4-2|NA|NA
CASSQDPLLKTGELFF
TGTGCCAGCAGCCAAGATCCCCTTTTGAAAACCGGGGAGCTGTTTTTT
>TRBJ1-1|14|TRBV7-9|NA|NA
CASSPGGRNTEAFF
TGTGCCAGCAGTCCTGGGGGTAGGAACACTGAAGCTTTCTTT
>TRBJ2-1|15|TRBV9|TRBD2|NA
CASSGGGISYNEQFF
TGTGCCAGCAGCGGCGGGGGGATCTCCTACAATGAGCAGTTCTTC
>TRBJ1-1|15|TRBV19|NA|NA
CASSIDERLNTEAFF
TGTGCCAGTAGTATAGATGAACGTCTGAACACTGAAGCTTTCTTT
>TRBJ1-2|14|TRBV6-5|TRBD1|NA
CASISRAGGYGYTF
TGTGCCAGCATCTCAAGGGCAGGGGGTTATGGCTACACCTTC
>TRBJ2-1|18|TRBV4-3|NA|NA
CASSQDWTSSDSYNEQFF
TGCGCCAGCAGCCAAGATTGGACCTCTTCAGACTCCTACAATGAGCAGTTCTTC
>TRBJ1-1|16|TRBV6-6|NA|NA
CASSYRLLDSNTEAFF
TGTGCCAGCAGTTACCGGTTACTCGACTCGAACACTGAAGCTTTCTTT
>TRBJ2-7|16|TRBV5-1|NA|NA
CASSRGRASKSHEQYF
TGCGCCAGCAGCCGCGGACGGGCCTCCAAGAGCCACGAGCAGTACTTC
>TRBJ2-2|16|TRBV9|TRBD2|NA
CASSPGARGDTGELFF
TGTGCCAGCAGCCCAGGCGCACGGGGGGACACCGGGGAGCTGTTTTTT
>TRBJ2-1|15|TRBV27|TRBD2|NA
CASSAGTNYRNEQFF
TGTGCCAGCAGTGCCGGGACTAACTATAGGAATGAGCAGTTCTTC
>TRBJ2-1|16|TRBV19|TRBD2|NA
CASSTTSGRAYNEQFF
TGTGCCAGTAGTACAACTAGCGGGAGGGCCTACAATGAGCAGTTCTTC
>TRBJ1-2|12|TRBV29-1|NA|once
CSVLSGGDGYTF
TGCAGCGTTCTTAGCGGGGGGGATGGCTACACCTTC
>TRBJ1-1|13|TRBV29-1|NA|NA
CSVGSGTNTEAFF
TGCAGCGTTGGGTCAGGGACTAACACTGAAGCTTTCTTT
>TRBJ1-2|16|TRBV9|TRBD1|once
CASSLYGTVPNYGYTF
TGTGCCAGCAGCTTATACGGGACAGTTCCTAACTATGGCTACACCTTC
>TRBJ2-1|18|TRBV27|TRBD2|NA
CASSFGLAGGPSYNEQFF
TGTGCCAGCAGTTTCGGACTAGCGGGAGGGCCCTCCTACAATGAGCAGTTCTTC